Described below is a single T cell receptor beta chain sequence and its context. The sample originates from a study of blood T cell repertoires in COVID-19. Across the whole study: Samples of COVID-19 (acute and convalescent) were obtained from the United States, Italy and Spain. Nucleic acid was either cDNA or gDNA, and it came from T cells, B-cell-depleted T cells, or PBMCs.

Source study methods: Estimation of nucleated cell counts relied on the amplification of reference gene primers. Clones were sequenced by immunoSEQ multiplex PCR, and TCRdb holds only the in-frame ones, with some missing. V and J calls plus clone size are reproduced from that table; the DNA served to infer D and trimming. The sample holds 100,000 to 110,000 clones; just under 80% are singletons and the top ten take 31%. The CDR3 runs 16 residues. In germline, CDR1 is SGDLS, CDR2 YYNGEE. The trim removed 1 base at V and 3 bases at J, leaving 9 bases unmatched. Source material: peripheral blood. The genes are TRBV9 and TRBJ1-1; 7 bases map to TRBD1. The sequence came from a man aged 65 to 85 with active or convalescent COVID-19. CDR3 bases: TGTGCCAGCAGCGTACCTCAGACAGGGTCGGACACTGAAGCTTTCTTT. Translation: CASSVPQTGSDTEAFF.